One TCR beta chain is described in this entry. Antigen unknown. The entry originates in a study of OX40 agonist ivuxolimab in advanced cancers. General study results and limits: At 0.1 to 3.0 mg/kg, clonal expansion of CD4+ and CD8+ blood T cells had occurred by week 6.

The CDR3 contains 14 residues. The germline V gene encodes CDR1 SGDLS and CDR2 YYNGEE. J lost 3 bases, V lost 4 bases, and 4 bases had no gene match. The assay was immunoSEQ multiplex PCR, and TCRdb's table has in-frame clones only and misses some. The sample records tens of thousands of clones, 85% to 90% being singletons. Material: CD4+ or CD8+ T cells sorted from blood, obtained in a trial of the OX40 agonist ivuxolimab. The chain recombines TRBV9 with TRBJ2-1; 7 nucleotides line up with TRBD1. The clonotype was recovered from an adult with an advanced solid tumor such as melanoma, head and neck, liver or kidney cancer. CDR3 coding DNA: TGTGCCAGCAGCTCAACAGGGGTCTACAATGAGCAGTTCTTC. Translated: CASSSTGVYNEQFF.